The sequence of this T cell receptor beta chain was determined in a study of T cells in Graves' hyperthyroidism and ophthalmopathy. Overall study context: Initial diagnosis, before any treatment, was when peripheral blood was collected.

Amplified TCR beta CDR3 regions derived from RNA transcripts. Using the HTBI primer set, a first-round RT-PCR was run on the TCR CDR3. Each CDR3 protein gets one entry after TCRdb re-called the multiplex PCR reads with MiXCR. The sample has around 200,000 distinct CDR3 sequences; over 15% are singletons. CDR3 length: 12 residues. Germline V lookup: CDR1 MNHEY, CDR2 SMNVEV (reference sequence). V dropped 5 bases and J dropped 6 bases, with 7 bases sitting between them. For the diagnoses, clinical symptoms, serum thyroxine and TRAb, thyroid ultrasound and orbital computed tomography were used. Only a few counts were recorded for this clonotype.

What was sequenced was blood. This TCR was sampled from a woman between 50 and 59 years old with Graves' hyperthyroidism. The chain is built from TRBV27 and TRBJ2-2; the D is unclear. CDR3: CASSNIAGELFF. As DNA, the CDR3 is TGTGCCAGCAGTAACATAGCCGGGGAGCTGTTTTTT.